The present T cell receptor (beta chain) was sequenced within a study of shared clonotypes between healthy human individuals. The CDR3 runs 15 residues. CDR1 and CDR2 (germline): LNHDA, SQIVND (reference sequence). This clone was counted only a few times. The protocol was immunoSEQ multiplex PCR, while the TCRdb copy is restricted to in-frame clones and leaves out a portion. The sample lists about 490,000 clones; over 75% were seen once. The sequencing input was PBMCs. The sequence was obtained from a woman between 35 and 50 years old in good health. Some clones in this sample may be carry-over from other donors' samples. J is TRBJ2-5 and V is TRBV19, with 8 bases matching TRBD2. The tail of the sequence fits TRBJ2-7 better, so the J call may be wrong. CDR3 loop: CASSPRTSRFYEQYF. The CDR3 region has the DNA TGTGCCAGTAGTCCCCGGACTAGCAGATTTTACGAGCAGTACTTC.